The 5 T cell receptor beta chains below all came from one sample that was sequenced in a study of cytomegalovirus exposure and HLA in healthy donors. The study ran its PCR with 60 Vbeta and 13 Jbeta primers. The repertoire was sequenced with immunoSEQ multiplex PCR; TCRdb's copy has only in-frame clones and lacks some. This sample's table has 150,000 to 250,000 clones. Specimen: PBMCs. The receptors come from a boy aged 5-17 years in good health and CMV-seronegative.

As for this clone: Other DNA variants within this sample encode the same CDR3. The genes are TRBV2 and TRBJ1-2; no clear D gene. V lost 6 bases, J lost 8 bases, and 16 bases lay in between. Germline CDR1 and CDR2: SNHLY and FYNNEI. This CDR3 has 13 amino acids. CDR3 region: CASSDRAGVGYTF. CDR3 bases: TGTGCCAGCAGCGATAGAGCAGGTGTAGGCTACACCTTC.

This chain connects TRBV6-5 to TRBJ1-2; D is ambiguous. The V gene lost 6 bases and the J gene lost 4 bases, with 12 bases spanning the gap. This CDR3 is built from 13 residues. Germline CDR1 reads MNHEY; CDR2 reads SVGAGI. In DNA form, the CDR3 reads TGTGCCAGCAGGGGAGGGCTCTTCTATGGCTACACCTTC. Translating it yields CASRGGLFYGYTF.

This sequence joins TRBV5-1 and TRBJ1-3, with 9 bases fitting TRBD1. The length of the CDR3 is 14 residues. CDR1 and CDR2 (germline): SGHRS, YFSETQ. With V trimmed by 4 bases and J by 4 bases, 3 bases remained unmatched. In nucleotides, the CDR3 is TGCGCCAGCAGCCCCGGGACAGGGGGAAACACCATATATTTT. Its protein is CASSPGTGGNTIYF. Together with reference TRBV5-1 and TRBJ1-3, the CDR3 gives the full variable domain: KAGVTQTPRYLIKTRGQQVTLSCSPISGHRSVSWYQQTPGQGLQFLFEYFSETQRNKGNFPGRFSGRQFSNSRSEMNVSTLELGDSALYLCASSPGTGGNTIYFGEGSWLTVV.

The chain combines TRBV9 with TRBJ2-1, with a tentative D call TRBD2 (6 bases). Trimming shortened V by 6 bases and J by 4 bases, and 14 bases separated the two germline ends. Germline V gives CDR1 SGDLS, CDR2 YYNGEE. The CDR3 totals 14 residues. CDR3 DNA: TGTGCCAGCAACACCGGGACTTCGTACAATGAGCAGTTCTTC. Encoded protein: CASNTGTSYNEQFF.

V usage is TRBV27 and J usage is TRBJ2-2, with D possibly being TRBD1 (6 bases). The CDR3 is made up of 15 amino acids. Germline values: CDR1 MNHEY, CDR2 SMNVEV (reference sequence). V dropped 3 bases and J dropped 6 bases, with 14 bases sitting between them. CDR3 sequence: CASSLRAGAPGELFF. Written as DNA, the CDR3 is TGTGCCAGCAGTTTGCGGGCAGGGGCTCCCGGGGAGCTGTTTTTT.